This is a list of T cell receptor beta chains from one sample in a study of blood T cells in healthy people across ages. One entry per CDR3 protein, called by TCRdb with MiXCR from the 5' RACE reads. The repertoire holds about 1,400,000 distinct CDR3 sequences, with roughly 40% as singletons. The sample consisted of blood. Every receptor here comes from a woman under 30 in good health. The CDR3 runs from the conserved cysteine through the conserved F or W. Each record gives: J gene, D gene, V gene, clone size, CDR3 protein, CDR3 DNA. The D gene is left open where the match is weak. Clone size appears in some rows only: once, few, many, or a class for an expanded clone.

>TRBJ2-3|-|TRBV6-6|-
CASLRDFASTDTQYF
TGTGCCAGCCTCCGGGACTTCGCCAGCACAGATACGCAGTATTTT
>TRBJ1-2|TRBD1|TRBV27|-
CASSRGFPGQGNYGYTF
TGTGCCAGCAGTAGGGGCTTTCCGGGACAGGGAAACTATGGCTACACCTTC
>TRBJ2-7|TRBD2|TRBV10-3|few
CAIGTLGEGPYEQYF
TGTGCCATCGGTACCCTGGGGGAGGGCCCCTACGAGCAGTACTTC
>TRBJ2-2|TRBD2|TRBV7-9|-
CASSVGTSENTGELFF
TGTGCCAGCAGCGTCGGGACTAGCGAGAACACCGGGGAGCTGTTTTTT
>TRBJ2-4|-|TRBV6-2/TRBV6-3|-
CASRLQGGGNIQYF
TGTGCCAGCAGACTACAGGGGGGAGGGAACATTCAGTACTTC
>TRBJ1-5|-|TRBV7-8|-
CASSLKGAQGWKPQHF
TGTGCCAGCAGCTTAAAAGGCGCTCAAGGCTGGAAGCCCCAGCATTTT
>TRBJ2-5|-|TRBV13|-
CASSLVLSGEQYF
TGTGCCAGCAGCTTAGTCCTCTCGGGGGAGCAGTACTTC
>TRBJ2-5|-|TRBV7-8|few
CASSSWEVKETQYF
TGTGCCAGCAGCTCCTGGGAGGTTAAGGAGACCCAGTACTTC
>TRBJ2-3|-|TRBV7-8|-
CASSPRPGGADTQYF
TGTGCCAGCAGCCCCCGCCCCGGGGGTGCAGATACGCAGTATTTT
>TRBJ1-1|-|TRBV5-1|-
CASSWGVDIGMNTEAFF
TGCGCCAGCAGCTGGGGGGTGGATATCGGAATGAACACTGAAGCTTTCTTT
>TRBJ2-3|TRBD2|TRBV20-1|few
CSARPSGRALVDTQYF
TGCAGTGCCCGCCCTAGCGGGAGGGCCTTGGTGGATACGCAGTATTTT
>TRBJ2-7|-|TRBV5-1|-
CASSADMDLSYEQYF
TGCGCCAGCAGCGCAGACATGGACTTATCCTACGAGCAGTACTTC
>TRBJ1-1|-|TRBV3-1|few
CASTPPSSTEAFF
TGTGCCAGCACTCCTCCCTCAAGCACTGAAGCTTTCTTT
>TRBJ2-1|TRBD2|TRBV4-2|few
CASSQDSPSGSLNEQFF
TGTGCCAGCAGCCAAGATTCGCCTAGCGGGAGTTTGAATGAGCAGTTCTTC
>TRBJ2-5|TRBD2|TRBV2|-
CASRGTSRVEQYF
TGTGCCAGCAGGGGGACTAGTCGGGTTGAGCAGTACTTC
>TRBJ2-5|-|TRBV9|few
CASSVSCCGRQETQYF
TGTGCCAGCAGCGTTTCTTGTTGTGGACGACAAGAGACCCAGTACTTC
>TRBJ2-3|TRBD2|TRBV5-1|-
CASSRGLSGTDTQYF
TGCGCCAGCAGCCGGGGACTATCTGGCACAGATACGCAGTATTTT
>TRBJ1-1|TRBD1|TRBV4-1|few
CASSQGQGMNTEAFF
TGCGCCAGCAGCCAAGGACAGGGCATGAACACTGAAGCTTTCTTT
>TRBJ1-2|TRBD1|TRBV7-2|-
CASSQGTGGKNYGYTF
TGTGCCAGCAGCCAAGGGACAGGGGGGAAGAACTATGGCTACACCTTC
>TRBJ2-7|-|TRBV7-9|few
CASSPSVYEQYF
TGTGCCAGCAGCCCCTCAGTCTACGAGCAGTACTTC
>TRBJ2-7|-|TRBV20-1|-
CSASPGPFSEQYF
TGCAGTGCTAGCCCCGGACCTTTCTCCGAGCAGTACTTC
>TRBJ1-5|-|TRBV10-3|few
CAISEGPPNSNQPQHF
TGTGCCATCAGTGAGGGGCCACCTAATAGCAATCAGCCCCAGCATTTT
>TRBJ1-5|TRBD1|TRBV5-1|-
CASSLAGQGGQPQHF
TGTGCCAGCAGTCTCGCGGGACAGGGGGGCCAGCCCCAGCATTTT
>TRBJ2-1|-|TRBV7-9|few
CASSGDSQFF
TGTGCCAGCTCCGGGGACTCTCAGTTCTTC
>TRBJ1-5|-|TRBV2|-
CASSRGQFSNQPQHF
TGTGCCAGCAGTCGCGGACAGTTTAGCAATCAGCCCCAGCATTTT
>TRBJ2-1|-|TRBV5-1|few
CASSLEYFPDNEQFF
TGCGCCAGCAGCTTGGAGTATTTTCCTGACAATGAGCAGTTCTTC
>TRBJ1-5|TRBD1|TRBV4-1|-
CASSQRDREGQPQHF
TGCGCCAGCAGCCAACGAGACAGGGAGGGTCAGCCCCAGCATTTT
>TRBJ2-5|-|TRBV5-4|few
CASSFNREGETQYF
TGTGCCAGCAGCTTTAACAGGGAAGGAGAGACCCAGTACTTC
>TRBJ1-5|-|TRBV12-3/TRBV12-4|-
CASSLMTTGNQPQHF
TGTGCCAGCAGTTTAATGACGACAGGTAATCAGCCCCAGCATTTT
>TRBJ1-2|-|TRBV30|-
CAGSVTVGGYTF
TGTGCCGGGAGTGTAACAGTGGGAGGCTACACCTTC
>TRBJ2-5|-|TRBV20-1|-
CSARSHYRDSYNEQYF
TGCAGTGCTAGATCACATTACCGGGACTCCTACAATGAGCAGTACTTC
>TRBJ1-2|TRBD1|TRBV9|few
CASSVVVDRGRGYTF
TGTGCCAGCAGCGTAGTGGTCGACAGGGGAAGGGGCTACACCTTC
>TRBJ2-1|TRBD2|TRBV12-3/TRBV12-4|-
CASRIAPSGHNEQFF
TGTGCCAGCAGAATCGCGCCTAGCGGCCACAATGAGCAGTTCTTC
>TRBJ2-7|-|TRBV11-2|-
CASSLGTTHYNEQYF
TGTGCCAGCAGCTTAGGGACTACTCACTACAATGAGCAGTACTTC
>TRBJ2-7|TRBD2|TRBV12-3/TRBV12-4|-
CASSFYGRAGAYEQYF
TGTGCCAGCAGTTTTTATGGGCGAGCGGGGGCGTACGAGCAGTACTTC
>TRBJ2-3|-|TRBV2|few
CASSQPDDQSSTDTQYF
TGTGCCAGCAGCCAACCCGACGATCAGTCTAGCACAGATACGCAGTATTTT
>TRBJ2-7|-|TRBV7-9|few
CASSLALAGKEAYEQYF
TGTGCCAGCAGCTTAGCGTTGGCGGGGAAGGAAGCCTACGAGCAGTACTTC
>TRBJ1-6|-|TRBV6-1|few
CASFTRTESNSPLHF
TGTGCCAGCTTTACCCGGACAGAGAGTAATTCACCCCTCCACTTT
>TRBJ2-3|-|TRBV24-1|-
CATSQGSTDTQYF
TGTGCCACCAGCCAAGGATCCACAGATACGCAGTATTTT
>TRBJ1-6|-|TRBV25-1|-
CASSESAAYNSPLHF
TGTGCCAGCAGTGAATCGGCGGCCTATAATTCACCCCTCCACTTT
>TRBJ2-5|TRBD2|TRBV9|-
CASSPSGGAIETQYF
TGTGCCAGCAGCCCAAGCGGGGGGGCCATTGAGACCCAGTACTTC
>TRBJ2-5|TRBD1|TRBV6-2/TRBV6-3|-
CASNIPDRGQETQYF
TGTGCCAGCAACATACCGGACAGGGGCCAAGAGACCCAGTACTTC
>TRBJ2-7|-|TRBV4-1|-
CASSQDMKEVSYEQYF
TGCGCCAGCAGCCAAGATATGAAGGAGGTCTCCTACGAGCAGTACTTC
>TRBJ2-5|-|TRBV20-1|-
CSARDQLNRINEQYF
TGCAGTGCTAGAGATCAACTAAACCGAATAAATGAGCAGTACTTC
>TRBJ2-1|TRBD2|TRBV27|few
CASSSDDQLSGTSNEQFF
TGTGCCAGCAGTTCCGACGACCAACTTAGCGGGACCTCCAATGAGCAGTTCTTC
>TRBJ2-7|TRBD1|TRBV6-5|-
CASSPSQGAYEQYF
TGTGCCAGCAGTCCCTCACAGGGGGCCTACGAGCAGTACTTC
>TRBJ2-3|TRBD2|TRBV10-3|-
CAISAKTSGNRVSTDTQYF
TGTGCCATCAGTGCTAAAACTAGCGGGAACCGAGTCAGCACAGATACGCAGTATTTT
>TRBJ2-7|-|TRBV29-1|many
CSVGEPYEQYF
TGCAGCGTGGGGGAACCCTACGAGCAGTACTTC
>TRBJ2-3|TRBD2|TRBV12-3/TRBV12-4|-
CASRGDYNLDTQYF
TGTGCCAGCAGGGGGGACTATAATCTGGATACGCAGTATTTT
>TRBJ2-1|TRBD2|TRBV14|-
CASSQWTSEAFSEQFF
TGTGCCAGCAGCCAGTGGACTAGCGAAGCCTTTTCGGAGCAGTTCTTC
>TRBJ2-5|-|TRBV4-2|-
CASSQDPGAQETQYF
TGTGCCAGCAGCCAAGACCCCGGGGCCCAAGAGACCCAGTACTTC
>TRBJ1-6|-|TRBV6-5|-
CASSRFQTGRNSPLHF
TGTGCCAGCAGCCGCTTTCAGACAGGTCGTAATTCACCCCTCCACTTT
>TRBJ2-1|-|TRBV4-2|-
CASSQDETEQFF
TGTGCCAGCAGCCAAGATGAAACAGAGCAGTTCTTC
>TRBJ1-2|-|TRBV5-1|-
CASSLEAGAVGYTF
TGCGCCAGCAGCTTGGAGGCAGGGGCGGTCGGCTACACCTTC
>TRBJ2-7|-|TRBV25-1|-
CASRPSEGLSYEQYF
TGTGCCAGCAGACCCAGTGAGGGGCTCTCCTACGAGCAGTACTTC
>TRBJ2-1|TRBD2|TRBV9|-
CASTETSGAYNERFF
TGTGCCAGCACCGAGACTAGCGGGGCCTACAATGAGCGGTTCTTC
>TRBJ2-1|-|TRBV5-1|-
CASSLGTEPRTLEQFF
TGCGCCAGCAGCTTGGGAACGGAGCCGAGAACCCTTGAGCAGTTCTTC
>TRBJ2-7|-|TRBV28|-
CASSLGPSSSSYNEQYF
TGTGCCAGCAGTTTAGGACCGTCTTCTAGCTCCTACAATGAGCAGTACTTC
>TRBJ2-7|TRBD1|TRBV20-1|-
CSAEGDTGVGYEQYF
TGCAGTGCTGAGGGGGATACAGGGGTCGGCTACGAGCAGTACTTC